This TCR beta chain was identified in a study of T cell repertoires in cytomegalovirus infection. Study details: Carrying CMV and the relevant HLA type showed in public TCR beta signatures.

In TCRdb, the reads were re-called with MiXCR into one record per CDR3 protein. This table has a few hundred thousand distinct CDR3 sequences, around 35% appearing once. Study findings and constraints: Across the ex vivo response, the dominant clonotypes were HLA-C-restricted CMV-specific TCR beta clonotypes.

As concerns this clonotype: Its specificity is not known.

The V end lost 6 bases, the J end lost 0 bases, and 12 bases lay between the germline ends. The CDR3 loop spans 15 amino acids. Material: cultured PBMCs, obtained from culture after CMV antigen stimulation. This receptor was obtained from a human donor in good health (CMV status not recorded). Some clones in this sample may be carry-over from other donors' samples. The chain joins TRBV12-3 or TRBV12-4 to TRBJ1-5; D might be TRBD1 (6 bases). Here the CDR3 reads CASRPDSASNQPQHF. The DNA for the CDR3 is TGTGCCAGCAGACCGGACAGTGCTAGCAATCAGCCCCAGCATTTT.